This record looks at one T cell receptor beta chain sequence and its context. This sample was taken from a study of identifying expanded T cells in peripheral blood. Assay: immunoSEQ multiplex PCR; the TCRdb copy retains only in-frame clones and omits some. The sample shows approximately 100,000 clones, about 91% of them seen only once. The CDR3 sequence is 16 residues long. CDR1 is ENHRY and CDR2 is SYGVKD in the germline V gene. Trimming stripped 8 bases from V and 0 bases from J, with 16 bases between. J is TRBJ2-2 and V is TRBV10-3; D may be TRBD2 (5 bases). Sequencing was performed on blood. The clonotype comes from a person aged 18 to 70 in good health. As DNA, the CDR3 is TGTGCCATCTCTTATGGAGGCGGAGCGAACACCGGGGAGCTGTTTTTT. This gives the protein CAISYGGGANTGELFF.